This T cell receptor (beta chain) was documented in a study of T and B cells in COVID-19 patients. The CDR3 totals 12 residues. The V end was cut by 8 bases, the J end by 0 bases, with 2 bases between. Germline CDR1 SEHNR, CDR2 FQNEAQ (reference sequence). BIOMED2 TRB-A/B primer pools were used in multiplex TRB PCR. TCRdb redid the calling of the multiplex PCR reads with MiXCR, one entry per CDR3 protein. Counted here are several thousand distinct CDR3 sequences, 30% to 35% occurring once; the ten biggest clones make up 20% to 25%. From blood, roughly 250-500 ng of genomic DNA served as TRB template. Source material: blood. The clonotype was recovered from a human donor with active COVID-19. The chain joins TRBV7-9 to TRBJ2-6, with D unclear. CDR3 DNA sequence: TGTGCCAGCTTCTCTGGGGCCAACGTCCTGACTTTC. The encoded protein is CASFSGANVLTF.